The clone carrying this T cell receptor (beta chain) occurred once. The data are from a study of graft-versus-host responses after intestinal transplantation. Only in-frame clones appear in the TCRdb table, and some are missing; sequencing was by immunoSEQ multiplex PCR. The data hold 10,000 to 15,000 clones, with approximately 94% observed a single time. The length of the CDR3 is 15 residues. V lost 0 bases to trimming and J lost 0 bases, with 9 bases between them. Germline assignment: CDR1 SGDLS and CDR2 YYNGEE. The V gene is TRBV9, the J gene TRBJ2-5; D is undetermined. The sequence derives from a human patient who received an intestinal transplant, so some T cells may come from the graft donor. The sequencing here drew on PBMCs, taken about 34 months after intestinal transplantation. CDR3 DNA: TGTGCCAGCAGCGTAGGGGCAGGCAACCAAGAGACCCAGTACTTC. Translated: CASSVGAGNQETQYF. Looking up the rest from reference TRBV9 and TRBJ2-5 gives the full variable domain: DSGVTQTPKHLITATGQRVTLRCSPRSGDLSVYWYQQSLDQGLQFLIQYYNGEERAKGNILERFSAQQFPDLHSELNLSSLELGDSALYFCASSVGAGNQETQYFGPGTRLLVL.